This TCR beta chain stems from a study of technical replicates of blood from a few donors. This clone was detected once. Germline V gives CDR1 SEHNR, CDR2 FQNEAQ (reference sequence). J lost 1 base, V lost 7 bases, and 7 bases had no gene match. The CDR3 is made up of 15 amino acids. The table came from immunoSEQ multiplex PCR; TCRdb's copy has only in-frame clones and leaves some out. The sample yields 60,000 to 65,000 clones, approximately 86% seen once. Material for sequencing was PBMCs. This clonotype was sampled from a human donor in good health. Some clones in this sample may be carry-over from other donors' samples. The chain joins TRBV7-9 to TRBJ2-3; 8 nucleotides match TRBD1. CDR3 sequence reads: CASIFPGQGTDTQYF. CDR3 DNA: TGTGCCAGCATCTTCCCGGGACAGGGCACAGATACGCAGTATTTT.